Presented here are 15 T cell receptor beta chains from one specimen sequenced in a study of blood T cell repertoires in COVID-19. Produced via immunoSEQ multiplex PCR; TCRdb's table is partial and in-frame only. The data hold around 72,000 clones, with 81% observed a single time. The sequenced material came from peripheral blood. These receptors came from a woman aged 70-85 years with acute or convalescent COVID-19.

The rearrangement links TRBV28 to TRBJ1-4, with D possibly matching TRBD1 (5 bases). The CDR3 extends over 12 amino acids. Germline loops: CDR1 MDHEN, CDR2 SYDVKM. V was pared by 4 bases and J by 11 bases, with 11 bases between. For the CDR3, the DNA is TGTGCCAGCAGTTCAGGGTTGCGGAAACTGTTTTTT. Protein: CASSSGLRKLFF.

The chain is built from TRBV18 and TRBJ1-3; 10 bases agree with TRBD1. Looked up from germline, CDR1 is KGHSH and CDR2 is LQKENI. V trimming: 6 bases; J trimming: 5 bases; junction bases outside the gene matches: 7. The CDR3 is made up of 15 amino acids. The CDR3 bases are TGTGCCAGCTCCCGAGGACAGGGGGGTCGAAACACCATATATTTT. Protein sequence: CASSRGQGGRNTIYF.

The chain combines TRBV7-9 with TRBJ1-1; no clear D gene. CDR3 length: 13 amino acids. V lost 7 bases and J 4 bases, leaving 13 bases between the germline ends. The germline V gene has CDR1 SEHNR and CDR2 FQNEAQ (reference sequence). CDR3 sequence (DNA): TGTGCCAGCACCCCCCCGGTGCTCACTGAAGCTTTCTTT. It encodes CASTPPVLTEAFF.

The chain is built from TRBV14 and TRBJ1-2; 11 bases match TRBD1. Germline-derived CDR1 and CDR2 are SGHDN and FVKESK. This CDR3 has 20 amino acids. V dropped 2 bases and J dropped 0; count of bases not matched to a gene: 14. The CDR3 region is CASSQYMTGTGGLSNYGYTF. CDR3 in DNA: TGTGCCAGCAGCCAATACATGACCGGGACAGGGGGTCTCTCTAACTATGGCTACACCTTC.

In this sample, this clone turned up many times. The chain carries TRBV27 and TRBJ1-5, with D perhaps TRBD1 (6 bases). This CDR3 has 15 residues. From germline, CDR1 is MNHEY and CDR2 SMNVEV (reference sequence). V was clipped by 9 bases and J by 4 bases, with 19 bases between them. This CDR3 is CASSAGAVGNQPQHF. In nucleotides, the CDR3 is TGTGCCAGTTCCGCAGGGGCCGTCGGGAATCAGCCCCAGCATTTT.

This clone is a singleton in its sample. The chain has TRBV6-5 and TRBJ1-2; no clear D gene. This CDR3 has 13 amino acids. Looked up from germline, CDR1 is MNHEY and CDR2 is SVGAGI. Trimming cost V 2 bases and J 4 bases, with 8 bases left between them. CDR3 in DNA: TGTGCCAGCAGTTACGCGGGTCTCTATGGCTACACCTTC. Translation gives CASSYAGLYGYTF.

The chain couples TRBV7-9 to TRBJ2-1; the match to TRBD2 covers 9 bases. The CDR3 consists of 16 residues. V was pared by 1 base and J by 6 bases, with 7 bases of the junction left unmatched. Germline V CDR1 and CDR2: SEHNR, FQNEAQ (reference sequence). CDR3 coding DNA: TGTGCCAGCAGCTTAGTTGGGGCGGGAGGGCCCAATGAGCAGTTCTTC. Its translation: CASSLVGAGGPNEQFF.

The chain carries TRBV18 and TRBJ2-3, with a possible D match to TRBD1 (6 bases). The ends were cut back, 3 bases at V and 3 bases at J, with 19 bases in the middle. Germline V gives CDR1 KGHSH, CDR2 LQKENI. This CDR3 is built from 17 residues. The CDR3 bases are TGTGCCAGCTCACCTACACCCAGGGGTGGGTTGACAGATACGCAGTATTTT. Amino acid sequence: CASSPTPRGGLTDTQYF.

This clone turned up a few times. This chain uses TRBV27 with TRBJ2-7; D unclear. The CDR3 sequence is 15 residues long. V lost 6 bases and J 0 bases, leaving 15 bases between the germline ends. In germline, CDR1 is MNHEY, CDR2 SMNVEV (reference sequence). CDR3 nucleotides: TGTGCCAGCAGGGCCAGCAGGATAGGCTCCTACGAGCAGTACTTC. This gives the protein CASRASRIGSYEQYF.

The rearrangement joins TRBV9 to TRBJ2-7, with D possibly being TRBD2 (6 bases). V was cut by 0 bases and J by 2 bases, with 9 bases left in between. The V gene's germline CDR1 is SGDLS and CDR2 YYNGEE. The CDR3 totals 14 residues. CDR3 nucleotides: TGTGCCAGCAGCGTAGGCGGGGCCCCCTACGAGCAGTACTTC. It translates to CASSVGGAPYEQYF.

The chain joins TRBV7-9 to TRBJ1-4; 7 bases align to TRBD1. Germline V gives CDR1 SEHNR, CDR2 FQNEAQ (reference sequence). The CDR3 totals 15 residues. The V and J ends lost 5 bases and 7 bases, in that order; junction bases with no gene match: 10. DNA of the CDR3: TGTGCCAGCAGCCTACTAGGGGGCATGGGTGAAAAACTGTTTTTT. It yields the protein CASSLLGGMGEKLFF.

The CDR3 loop is CASSFPGTETSSYEQYF. The CDR3 DNA reads TGTGCCAGCAGTTTTCCCGGGACAGAGACGAGCTCCTACGAGCAGTACTTC. This chain links TRBV28 with TRBJ2-7, with 7 bases lining up with TRBD1. Unmatched junction bases numbered 11, after V lost 3 bases and J lost 0 bases. CDR3 length equals 17 residues. The germline CDR1 and CDR2 sequences are MDHEN and SYDVKM.

The chain couples TRBV19 to TRBJ2-1; the D gene is possibly TRBD2 (5 bases). There are 13 residues in the CDR3. V shed 3 bases and J shed 9 bases, with 12 bases lying between them. Germline-derived CDR1 and CDR2 are LNHDA and SQIVND (reference sequence). CDR3 in amino acids: CASSISSSTEQFF. The DNA for the CDR3 is TGTGCCAGTAGTATTTCTAGCTCCACTGAGCAGTTCTTC.

The rearrangement links TRBV6-6 to TRBJ1-2; 7 positions match TRBD1. The CDR3 covers 15 residues. V lost 2 bases, J lost 4 bases, and 7 bases stayed unmatched. Germline values: CDR1 MNHNY, CDR2 SVGAGI (reference sequence). Here the CDR3 reads CASSYRRDSSYGYTF. The DNA for the CDR3 is TGTGCCAGCAGTTACCGAAGGGACAGCTCCTATGGCTACACCTTC.

In its sample, this clone was seen once. The chain employs TRBV5-1 and TRBJ2-3; 12 bases are shared with TRBD1. The CDR3 is made up of 16 amino acids. CDR1 is SGHRS, CDR2 YFSETQ, per germline. V lost 4 bases, J lost 3 bases, and 6 bases stayed unmatched. CDR3: CASSPWGQGATDTQYF. CDR3 nucleotide sequence: TGCGCCAGCAGCCCGTGGGGACAGGGGGCGACAGATACGCAGTATTTT.